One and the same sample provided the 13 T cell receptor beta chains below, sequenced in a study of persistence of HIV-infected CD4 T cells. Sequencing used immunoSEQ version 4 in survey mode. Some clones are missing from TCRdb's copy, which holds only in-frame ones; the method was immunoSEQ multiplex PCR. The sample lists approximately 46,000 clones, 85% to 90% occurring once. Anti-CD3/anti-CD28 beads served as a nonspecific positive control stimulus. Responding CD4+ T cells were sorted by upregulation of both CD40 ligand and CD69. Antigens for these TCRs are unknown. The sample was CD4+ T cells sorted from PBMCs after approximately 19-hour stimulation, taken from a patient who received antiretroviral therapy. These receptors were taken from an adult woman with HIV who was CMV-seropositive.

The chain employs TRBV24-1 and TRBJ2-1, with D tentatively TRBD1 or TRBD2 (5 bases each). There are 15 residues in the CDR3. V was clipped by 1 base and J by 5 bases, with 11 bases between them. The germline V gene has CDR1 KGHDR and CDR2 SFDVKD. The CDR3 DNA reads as TGTGCCACCAGTGATTTTCGGGGCCTCCACAATGAGCAGTTCTTC. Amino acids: CATSDFRGLHNEQFF.

The CDR3 protein is CASSLASTGPYEQYF. Written as DNA, the CDR3 is TGTGCCAGCAGTTTAGCCTCGACAGGTCCCTACGAGCAGTACTTC. This chain uses TRBV27 with TRBJ2-7; D possibly corresponds to TRBD1 (6 bases). CDR1 and CDR2 (germline): MNHEY, SMNVEV (reference sequence). With 2 bases removed from V and 2 bases from J, the gap between germline ends came to 13 bases. The CDR3 consists of 15 residues.

The CDR3 spells CASSPQGTNYGYTF. CDR3 coding DNA: TGTGCCAGCTCACCACAGGGGACGAACTATGGCTACACCTTC. The rearrangement joins TRBV18 to TRBJ1-2; D may be TRBD1 (5 bases). The CDR3 has 14 residues. Germline assignment: CDR1 KGHSH and CDR2 LQKENI. Trimming took off 1 base at V and 2 bases at J, with 8 bases between the two ends.

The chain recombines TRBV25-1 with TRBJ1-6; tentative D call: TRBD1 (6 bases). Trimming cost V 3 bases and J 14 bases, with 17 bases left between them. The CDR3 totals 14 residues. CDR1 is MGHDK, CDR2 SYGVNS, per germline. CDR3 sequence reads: CASSDRDKSVSLHF. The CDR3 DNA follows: TGTGCCAGCAGTGACCGGGACAAGAGCGTTTCCCTCCACTTT.

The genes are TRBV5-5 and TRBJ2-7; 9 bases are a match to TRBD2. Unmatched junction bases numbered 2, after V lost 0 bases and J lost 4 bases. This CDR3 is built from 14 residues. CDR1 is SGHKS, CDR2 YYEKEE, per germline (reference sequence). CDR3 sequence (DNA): TGTGCCAGCAGCTTGGGTAGCGGGAGATACGAGCAGTACTTC. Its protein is CASSLGSGRYEQYF.

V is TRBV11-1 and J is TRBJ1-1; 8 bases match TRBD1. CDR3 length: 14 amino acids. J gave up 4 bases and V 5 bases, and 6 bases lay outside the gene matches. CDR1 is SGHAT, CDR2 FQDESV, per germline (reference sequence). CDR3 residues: CASSRTGGRTEAFF. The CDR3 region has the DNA TGTGCCAGCAGCCGAACAGGGGGTCGCACTGAAGCTTTCTTT.

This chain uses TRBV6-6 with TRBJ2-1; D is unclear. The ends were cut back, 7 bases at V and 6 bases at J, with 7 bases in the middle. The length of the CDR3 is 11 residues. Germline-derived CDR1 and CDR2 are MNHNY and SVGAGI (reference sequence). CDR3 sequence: CASTGSNEQFF. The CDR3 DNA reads TGTGCCAGCACAGGATCCAATGAGCAGTTCTTC.

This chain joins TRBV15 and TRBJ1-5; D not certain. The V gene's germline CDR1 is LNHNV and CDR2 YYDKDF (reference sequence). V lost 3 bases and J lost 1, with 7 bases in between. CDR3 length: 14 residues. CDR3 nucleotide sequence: TGTGCCACCAGCAGGGTTGGGAGCAATCAGCCCCAGCATTTT. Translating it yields CATSRVGSNQPQHF.

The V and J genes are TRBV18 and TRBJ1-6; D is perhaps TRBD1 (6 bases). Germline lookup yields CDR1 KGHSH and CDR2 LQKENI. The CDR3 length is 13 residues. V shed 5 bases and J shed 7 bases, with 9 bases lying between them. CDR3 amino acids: CASSSQGNSPLHF. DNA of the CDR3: TGTGCCAGCTCATCCCAGGGGAATTCACCCCTCCACTTT.

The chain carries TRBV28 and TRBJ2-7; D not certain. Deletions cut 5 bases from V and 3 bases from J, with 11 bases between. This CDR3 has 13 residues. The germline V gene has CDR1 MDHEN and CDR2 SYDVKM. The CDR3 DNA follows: TGTGCCAGCAGTACAGTGGTAGTCTACGAGCAGTACTTC. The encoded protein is CASSTVVVYEQYF.

CDR3 nucleotide sequence: TGTGCCAGCAGCTCGGGACAGGGGGCGCCAACTGGAAACACCATATATTTT. It is translated as CASSSGQGAPTGNTIYF. The rearrangement joins TRBV5-5 to TRBJ1-3, with TRBD1 matching over 12 bases. The germline gives CDR1 SGHKS, CDR2 YYEKEE (reference sequence). The CDR3 is 17 residues long. Trimming took 3 bases from V and 2 from J; bases not matched to a gene: 6.

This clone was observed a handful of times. The chain's CDR3 is CASSRWGAAEAFF. The CDR3 DNA reads TGTGCCAGCAGCCGGTGGGGGGCGGCTGAAGCTTTCTTT. The chain joins TRBV5-6 to TRBJ1-1, with D possibly being TRBD1 (6 bases). CDR3 length: 13 amino acids. V shed 4 bases and J shed 6 bases, with 13 bases lying between them. Germline V gives CDR1 SGHDT, CDR2 YYEEEE.

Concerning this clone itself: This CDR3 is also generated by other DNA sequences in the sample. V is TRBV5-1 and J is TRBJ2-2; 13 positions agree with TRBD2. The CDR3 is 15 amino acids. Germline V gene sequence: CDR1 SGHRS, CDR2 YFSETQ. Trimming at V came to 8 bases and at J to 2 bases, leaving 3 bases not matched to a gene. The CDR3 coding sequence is TGCGCCAGTAGACTAGCGGGGGGCAACACCGGGGAGCTGTTTTTT. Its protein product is CASRLAGGNTGELFF. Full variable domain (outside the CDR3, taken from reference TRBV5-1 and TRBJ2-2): KAGVTQTPRYLIKTRGQQVTLSCSPISGHRSVSWYQQTPGQGLQFLFEYFSETQRNKGNFPGRFSGRQFSNSRSEMNVSTLELGDSALYLCASRLAGGNTGELFFGEGSRLTVL.